Listed below are T cell receptor beta chains from one sample, sequenced in a study of blood T cell repertoires in COVID-19. The protocol was immunoSEQ multiplex PCR, while the TCRdb copy is restricted to in-frame clones and leaves out a portion. The sample records 40,000 to 50,000 clones, 70% to 80% being singletons. Sample: peripheral blood. These receptors were collected from a man aged 65 to 85 with acute or convalescent COVID-19. CDR3s include the opening cysteine and the closing phenylalanine or tryptophan. A D gene is named only where the DNA matches it firmly. Clone size is given for some rows only: seen once, a few or many times, or a class if the clone is expanded.

NA	NA	TRBV7-6	TRBJ1-3	TGTGCCAGCAGCCGTTCCAGTAACTCTGGAAACACCATATATTTT	CASSRSSNSGNTIYF
NA	NA	TRBV30	TRBJ2-6	TGTGCCCTGTCAGGTTCTGGGGCCAACGTCCTGACTTTC	CALSGSGANVLTF
TRBD1	NA	TRBV18	TRBJ1-1	TGTGCCAGCTCACCAGAGGGATACAGGGGGCCGGGGGGTGGAACTGAAGCTTTCTTT	CASSPEGYRGPGGGTEAFF
NA	NA	TRBV7-6	TRBJ2-7	TGTGCCAGCAGCTACCCTGAGGTTGGGTACGAGCAGTACTTC	CASSYPEVGYEQYF
NA	NA	TRBV2	TRBJ2-7	TGTGCCAGCAGTGAACAGGGAAGTTGGTACGAGCAGTACTTC	CASSEQGSWYEQYF
TRBD1	few	TRBV27	TRBJ1-1	TGTGCCAGCAGTATCAGGGGGCTTGGTACTGAAGCTTTCTTT	CASSIRGLGTEAFF
TRBD2	NA	TRBV7-3	TRBJ2-1	TGTGCCAGCAGCCGCGGACTAGCGGTCGGTGAGCAGTTCTTC	CASSRGLAVGEQFF
NA	NA	TRBV5-1	TRBJ1-1	TGCGCCAGCAGCTTCCCGGGACGGGAGGGGGACACTGAAGCTTTCTTT	CASSFPGREGDTEAFF
TRBD1	NA	TRBV9	TRBJ2-2	TGTGCCAGCAGCGCCCCGAGGGGGAACAGGGGGCTCAGTTATACCGGGGAGCTGTTTTTT	CASSAPRGNRGLSYTGELFF
NA	once	TRBV5-8	TRBJ2-7	TGTGCCAGCAGCTTGAGAGGCTACGAGCAGTACTTC	CASSLRGYEQYF
TRBD2	NA	TRBV29-1	TRBJ2-5	TGCAGCGTTGGCGGGAGGGCCTTGGAGACCCAGTACTTC	CSVGGRALETQYF
NA	NA	TRBV25-1	TRBJ1-4	TGTGCCAGCCAACGAGGGGGGGGCGGCCAAACTAATGAAAAACTGTTTTTT	CASQRGGGGQTNEKLFF
NA	NA	TRBV9	TRBJ1-5	TGTGCCAGCAGCTCTCCAGGGGCGGGCCAGCCCCAGCATTTT	CASSSPGAGQPQHF
NA	NA	TRBV4-1	TRBJ2-7	TGCGCCAGCGGTACGAGCGTCAACTCCTACGAGCAGTACTTC	CASGTSVNSYEQYF
TRBD2	NA	TRBV7-3	TRBJ2-1	TGTGCCAGCAGCTTTCTAGCGGGAACACATGAGCAGTTCTTC	CASSFLAGTHEQFF
NA	NA	TRBV7-3	TRBJ2-7	TGTGCCAGCAGCTTTTCGTCTTTAAGAGCCTACGAGCAGTACTTC	CASSFSSLRAYEQYF
NA	NA	TRBV6-2/TRBV6-3	TRBJ1-2	TGTGCCAGCAGCGACCGACAGAACTATGGCTACACCTTC	CASSDRQNYGYTF
TRBD1	NA	TRBV19	TRBJ1-5	TGTGCCAGTAAATGGCAGGGGGCCTATCAGCCCCAGCATTTT	CASKWQGAYQPQHF
NA	NA	TRBV5-4	TRBJ2-5	TGTGCCAGCAGCTTGGACCCCTCGGGTATCGAGACCCAGTACTTC	CASSLDPSGIETQYF
TRBD2	NA	TRBV11-2	TRBJ2-1	TGTGCCAGCAGCTTTAGCCCACTGCAGCGGGGGGGCAGGCATGAGCAGTTCTTC	CASSFSPLQRGGRHEQFF
TRBD1	NA	TRBV13	TRBJ2-5	TGTGCCAGCAGCTTAGGACAGGGGGCCACAGAGACCCAGTACTTC	CASSLGQGATETQYF
NA	once	TRBV3-1/TRBV3-2	TRBJ1-4	TGTGCCAGCAGTAGGGGGAGAGCAGATGAAAAACTGTTTTTT	CASSRGRADEKLFF
TRBD2	NA	TRBV4-1	TRBJ2-3	TGCGCCAGCAGCCAAGAGCTAGCGGGGGGCTCCACAGATACGCAGTATTTT	CASSQELAGGSTDTQYF
NA	NA	TRBV21-1	TRBJ2-7	TGTGCCAGCAGCAAAGCGCTTTCAGGGGCAGGCGAGCAGTACTTC	CASSKALSGAGEQYF
TRBD2	NA	TRBV7-2	TRBJ2-7	TGTGCCAGCAGCTCCCAGAGCGGGAACTACGAGCAGTACTTC	CASSSQSGNYEQYF
NA	NA	TRBV30	TRBJ2-7	TGTGCCTGGAGTGCTGTCTCCTACGAGCAGTACTTC	CAWSAVSYEQYF
NA	NA	TRBV28	TRBJ2-2	TGTGCCAGCAGTAGATCAGGATCGAACACCGGGGAGCTGTTTTTT	CASSRSGSNTGELFF
NA	NA	TRBV29-1	TRBJ1-2	TGCAGCGTTGAAAGGGACACCGCTAACTATGGCTACACCTTC	CSVERDTANYGYTF
NA	NA	TRBV19	TRBJ2-1	TGTGCCAGTAAGAGGGAAAGTAATGAGCAGTTCTTC	CASKRESNEQFF
TRBD1	NA	TRBV5-1	TRBJ1-2	TGCGCCAGCAGCTTGACCCCAACCCCCACCGGGACAGGGAACTATGGCTACACCTTC	CASSLTPTPTGTGNYGYTF
NA	NA	TRBV2	TRBJ2-3	TGTGCCAGCAGACTCATCACAGATACGCAGTATTTT	CASRLITDTQYF
NA	NA	TRBV5-1	TRBJ2-2	TGCGCCAGCAGCTTGGTAGGAGCCCACACCGGGGAGCTGTTTTTT	CASSLVGAHTGELFF
NA	NA	TRBV6-1	TRBJ2-7	TGTGCCAGCAGTGAAGGGCAGGCTGCAATCTACGAGCAGTACTTC	CASSEGQAAIYEQYF
TRBD2	NA	TRBV10-1	TRBJ2-1	TGCGCCAGCAGTGAACCAGCGGGGGCTGAGCAGTTCTTC	CASSEPAGAEQFF
TRBD1	once	TRBV20-1	TRBJ1-2	TGCAGTGCTAGTCGGAGGGGACAGGGCTATGGCTACACCTTC	CSASRRGQGYGYTF
NA	NA	TRBV28	TRBJ1-5	TGTGCCAGCAGAGGGCCCTCGGCGGGTCAGCCCCAGCATTTT	CASRGPSAGQPQHF
NA	NA	TRBV5-5	TRBJ2-5	TGTGCCAGCATCGATTTGGGAGTAGAAGAGACCCAGTACTTC	CASIDLGVEETQYF
TRBD1	NA	TRBV19	TRBJ1-5	TGTGCCAGTAGGGACAGGATAGATCAGCCCCAGCATTTT	CASRDRIDQPQHF
NA	once	TRBV5-1	TRBJ2-3	TGCGCCAGCAGCTTGAGGGGCTATACCACAGATACGCAGTATTTT	CASSLRGYTTDTQYF
TRBD1	NA	TRBV7-9	TRBJ2-5	TGTGCCAGCAGCCCAAGCGACAGGGGGCCAGTAAAGGAGACCCAGTACTTC	CASSPSDRGPVKETQYF
NA	NA	TRBV11-2	TRBJ2-3	TGTGCCAGCGGAGGGACTAGCACAGATACGCAGTATTTT	CASGGTSTDTQYF
TRBD2	few	TRBV2	TRBJ2-3	TGTGCCAGCAGTGAAGCGACCGGGACTAGTGTACCAGATACGCAGTATTTT	CASSEATGTSVPDTQYF
NA	few	TRBV11-3	TRBJ2-2	TGTGCCAGCAGCCTCGGTCAACACACCGGGGAGCTGTTTTTT	CASSLGQHTGELFF
TRBD1	NA	TRBV9	TRBJ2-3	TGTGCCAGCAGTCGGGACAGGGAGCCCCCAGATACGCAGTATTTT	CASSRDREPPDTQYF
TRBD1	NA	TRBV29-1	TRBJ1-2	TGCAGCGCCGGACAGGGAGAGGGCTACACCTTC	CSAGQGEGYTF
NA	NA	TRBV12-3/TRBV12-4	TRBJ1-2	TGTGCCAGCAGTTTTGCGGGTTATGGCTACACCTTC	CASSFAGYGYTF
NA	NA	TRBV3-1/TRBV3-2	TRBJ1-1	TGTGCCAGCAGCCAAGTTGGCGGGACTGAAGCTTTCTTT	CASSQVGGTEAFF
TRBD2	NA	TRBV19	TRBJ2-7	TGTGCCAGTAGTCCCTTGGGCGCTTTCGGGGGGGAGCAGTACTTC	CASSPLGAFGGEQYF
TRBD2	NA	TRBV7-6	TRBJ2-1	TGTGCCAGCAGCTTAAGTAGCGGGAGTTCCTACAATGAGCAGTTCTTC	CASSLSSGSSYNEQFF
TRBD2	NA	TRBV2	TRBJ2-1	TGTGCCAGCAGTGACCTAGCGGGGGGGTACAATGAGCAGTTCTTC	CASSDLAGGYNEQFF
NA	once	TRBV5-1	TRBJ1-6	TGCGCCAGCAGCTTGGCAGGGGACCCCGATAATTCACCCCTCCACTTT	CASSLAGDPDNSPLHF
TRBD2	few	TRBV5-5	TRBJ2-5	TGTGCCAGCAGCTTGGGACTAGCCCAAGAGACCCAGTACTTC	CASSLGLAQETQYF
TRBD2	NA	TRBV6-2/TRBV6-3	TRBJ2-1	TGTGCCAGCAGTCACGGACGGGGGGGCCTCAATGAGCAGTTCTTC	CASSHGRGGLNEQFF
NA	NA	TRBV28	TRBJ1-2	TGTGCCAGCAGTTCCATTGGGCCCAGAGATGGCTACACCTTC	CASSSIGPRDGYTF
NA	NA	TRBV5-6	TRBJ2-7	TGTGCCAGCAGCCTCAAAGGGGGGGACGAGCAGTACTTC	CASSLKGGDEQYF